These T cell receptor beta chains were read from a single sample in a study of blood T cells in healthy people across ages. TCRdb re-called the 5' RACE reads with MiXCR, one entry per CDR3 protein. This sample has about 1.4 million distinct CDR3 sequences, with approximately 59% found just once. Sample: blood. All receptors come from a man aged 18 to 35 in good health. The CDR3 runs from the conserved cysteine through the conserved F or W. The D gene is left open where the match is weak. Clone sizes are given selectively: once, few, many, or a class where the clone is expanded.

j_call d_call v_call clone_size cdr3_nt cdr3_aa
TRBJ2-3 - TRBV29-1 - TGCAGCGTGGACCGGGAAGGGGCAGATACGCAGTATTTT CSVDREGADTQYF
TRBJ2-4 TRBD1 TRBV29-1 - TGCAGCGTAGACAGGGGTGGGGAGCAGTACTTC CSVDRGGEQYF
TRBJ2-7 TRBD1 TRBV20-1 few TGCAGTGCTAGGGACCTGACAGGGGGAAGCTACGAGCAGTACTTC CSARDLTGGSYEQYF
TRBJ2-7 - TRBV6-5 - TGTGCCAGCTGGGACGGGGGCTCCTACGAGCAGTACTTC CASWDGGSYEQYF
TRBJ2-1 TRBD1 TRBV25-1 - TGTGCCAGCAGTGAATCAGGGACAGGGGGCTTGGGTGAGCAGTTCTTC CASSESGTGGLGEQFF
TRBJ2-7 - TRBV10-1 - TGCGCCAGCAGTAGCGCGAGCTCCTACAATGAGCAGTACTTC CASSSASSYNEQYF
TRBJ1-1 - TRBV5-1 - TGCGCCAGCAGCTTACAGGGTACCTTGAACACTGAAGCTTTCTTT CASSLQGTLNTEAFF
TRBJ1-2 TRBD1 TRBV4-3 - TGCGCCAGCAGCCAAGTAGGACAGGGGGTTGGTGGCTACACCTTC CASSQVGQGVGGYTF
TRBJ2-5 TRBD2 TRBV4-1 - TGCGCCAGCAGCCCCATGGGGCGGGGGGAAGAGACCCAGTACTTC CASSPMGRGEETQYF
TRBJ2-1 - TRBV4-3 few TGCGCCAGCAGCCAAGGTGTGCATCAAGATAGAATCGGCAATGAGCAGTTCTTC CASSQGVHQDRIGNEQFF
TRBJ2-7 TRBD2 TRBV28 - TGTGCCAGCAGCCCCGCTCGACGGGGGGTTCTTAACGAGCAGTACTTC CASSPARRGVLNEQYF
TRBJ2-6 TRBD1 TRBV12-3/TRBV12-4 few TGTGCCAGCAGTCCATCGACAGGGGCAAGCCCCCGGGCCAACGTCCTGACTTTC CASSPSTGASPRANVLTF
TRBJ2-7 TRBD2 TRBV9 - TGTGCCAGCAGCGCCGGACTAGCGGTTCAATACGAGCAGTACTTC CASSAGLAVQYEQYF
TRBJ2-1 - TRBV27 - TGTGCCAGCAGTGCGCGAACGGGACAAAATTACAATGAGCAGTTCTTC CASSARTGQNYNEQFF
TRBJ1-2 - TRBV2 - TGTGCCAGCCGTGAGGCAGCAGGCTATGGCTACACCTTC CASREAAGYGYTF
TRBJ2-7 - TRBV10-3 - TGTGCCATCAGTGAGTCGACGTCAGGATGGGACGAGCAGTACTTC CAISESTSGWDEQYF
TRBJ2-3 - TRBV6-1 few TGTGCCAGCAGTGAATGGGGGGCGGAGACAGATACGCAGTATTTT CASSEWGAETDTQYF
TRBJ2-7 - TRBV18 - TGTGCCAGCTCACCGCCCGGGGTCAGCTACGAGCAGTACTTC CASSPPGVSYEQYF
TRBJ1-4 - TRBV27 - TGTGCCAGCAGTCCACTCCCCCGAGAAAAACTGTTTTTT CASSPLPREKLFF
TRBJ2-1 - TRBV29-1 - TGCAGCGTAACCTCTTGGGGCAATGAGCAGTTCTTC CSVTSWGNEQFF
TRBJ1-4 - TRBV15 few TGTGCCACCAGCAGAGATGATGAAAAACTGTTTTTT CATSRDDEKLFF
TRBJ2-1 - TRBV20-1 - TGCAGTGCTAGAGGGACAGTCCACAATGAGCAGTTCTTC CSARGTVHNEQFF
TRBJ1-2 - TRBV15 - TGTGCCACCAGCGAGAAGGAGAGGGAAGGCTACACCTTC CATSEKEREGYTF
TRBJ1-5 - TRBV12-3/TRBV12-4 - TGTGCCAGCACCGAATCCGTTATCCTGCCCCAGCATTTT CASTESVILPQHF
TRBJ1-1 - TRBV20-1 few TGCAGTGCTACTACTCCCTCGGGGACTGAAGCTTTCTTT CSATTPSGTEAFF
TRBJ2-1 - TRBV20-1 - TGCAGTGCTAGAAGGGACGGATCCAATGAGCAGTTCTTC CSARRDGSNEQFF
TRBJ2-5 - TRBV7-2 - TGTGCCAGCAGCTTAGTTCGGTCCGCAGAGACCCAGTACTTC CASSLVRSAETQYF
TRBJ2-7 - TRBV4-2 few TGTGCCAGCAGCCAAGCCTCGCAGGGTGACTACGAGCAGTACTTC CASSQASQGDYEQYF
TRBJ2-6 TRBD1 TRBV25-1 - TGTGCCAGCAGTGATTCAACGGGACAGGACGGCTCTGGGGCCAACGTCCTGACTTTC CASSDSTGQDGSGANVLTF
TRBJ1-5 - TRBV6-5 - TGTGCCAGCAGCCCTGGGTCGGGCGGCAATCAGCCCCAGCATTTT CASSPGSGGNQPQHF
TRBJ2-7 - TRBV12-3/TRBV12-4 - TGTGCCAGCAGCTCTGGACTTCAGGATTACAATGAGCAGTACTTC CASSSGLQDYNEQYF
TRBJ2-7 - TRBV20-1 few TGCAGTGCTAGAGATCCCCGGACGGGACCCTACGAGCAGTACTTC CSARDPRTGPYEQYF
TRBJ2-1 - TRBV29-1 - TGCAGCGTTGAAGTTGGCGACAGGAGCTCCTACAATGAGCAGTTCTTC CSVEVGDRSSYNEQFF
TRBJ2-5 - TRBV7-9 - TGTGCCAGCAGCTTTGTTCGGGAGACCCGGTACTTC CASSFVRETRYF
TRBJ1-3 - TRBV15 - TGTGCCACCAGCAGAGAAGGTGCCGGAAGCACCATATATTTT CATSREGAGSTIYF
TRBJ2-2 TRBD2 TRBV4-1 once TGCGCCAGCAGCCAACAGCCTAGCGGGAGACACACCGGGGAGCTGTTTTTT CASSQQPSGRHTGELFF
TRBJ2-5 TRBD2 TRBV20-1 once TGCAGTGTTCCACTAGCGGGGAGGGAGACCCAGTACTTC CSVPLAGRETQYF
TRBJ2-3 TRBD1 TRBV7-9 - TGTGCTCACCGAACCCCCGACAGGGGGCGGAGAGGAGATACGCAGTATTTT CAHRTPDRGRRGDTQYF
TRBJ1-5 - TRBV2 - TGTGCCAGCAGCGAAGGACCTCTCCCTTATCAGCCCCAGCATTTT CASSEGPLPYQPQHF
TRBJ1-5 - TRBV4-3 - TGCGCCAGCAGCCTTGCCAGGGATAGCAATCAGCCCCAGCATTTT CASSLARDSNQPQHF
TRBJ2-7 - TRBV6-6 - TGTGCCAGCAGTTACAGGCGGGACCACGAGCAGTACTTC CASSYRRDHEQYF
TRBJ2-4 TRBD1 TRBV28 - TGTGCCAGCAGTCACCACCGGGACAGGCGGGAAACCCAGTACTTC CASSHHRDRRETQYF
TRBJ2-1 TRBD2 TRBV7-9 - TGTGCCAGCAGAGCAGCGGGGCTAGCGGGAGGCGAGCAGTTCTTC CASRAAGLAGGEQFF
TRBJ2-7 - TRBV29-1 few TGCAGCGTTGAGCACAGTAACTACGAGCAGTACTTC CSVEHSNYEQYF
TRBJ2-1 - TRBV9 - TGTGCCAGTTCTCCTGAGGCGAGGGTGAATGAGCAGTTCTTC CASSPEARVNEQFF
TRBJ2-3 - TRBV4-1 - TGCGCCAGCAGCCACCCGGGACTGAACACAGATACGCAGTATTTT CASSHPGLNTDTQYF
TRBJ1-5 - TRBV12-3/TRBV12-4 - TGTGCCAGCAGTTTACGGCGGGATCAGCCCCAGCATTTT CASSLRRDQPQHF
TRBJ2-3 - TRBV7-9 few TGTGCCAGCAGCTTAACAACAGGGATGTTCACAGATACGCAGTATTTT CASSLTTGMFTDTQYF
TRBJ2-7 - TRBV29-1 few TGCAGCGTTACCGGACAGTTTGCCTACGAGCAGTACTTC CSVTGQFAYEQYF
TRBJ2-1 - TRBV20-1 - TGCAGTGCTAGGTCGGGATACAATGAGCAGTTCTTC CSARSGYNEQFF
TRBJ2-7 - TRBV5-1 - TGCGCCAGCAGCTTGGGGGGCCCGGCAGGGTCCTACGAGCAGTACTTC CASSLGGPAGSYEQYF
TRBJ1-1 - TRBV12-3/TRBV12-4 - TGTGCCAGCAGCATACAGGGGAACACTGAAGCTTTCTTT CASSIQGNTEAFF
TRBJ2-2 - TRBV12-3/TRBV12-4 - TGTGCCAGCAGTTTTGCCAGAAACACCGGGGAGCTGTTTTTT CASSFARNTGELFF
TRBJ2-5 - TRBV29-1 - TGCAGCGTTGCCGATGGGGAGACCCAGTACTTC CSVADGETQYF